A single sample gave rise to the 12 T cell receptor beta chains below, sequenced in a study of shared clonotypes between healthy human individuals. TCRdb keeps only in-frame clones here, not all; method: immunoSEQ multiplex PCR. Of some 2,500,000 clones detected, around 90% appear once; the ten largest clones hold 0.3% to 0.45%. Material for sequencing was naive CD4+ T cells from PBMCs. Noted subset: CD45RA+ positively selected. The source is a man between 18 and 29 years old in good health. Some clones in this sample may be carry-over from other donors' samples.

Points on this clone: The same CDR3 is also encoded by other DNA sequences in this sample. This chain uses TRBV7-2 with TRBJ2-3; the D is unclear. The CDR3 covers 12 residues. V dropped 5 bases and J dropped 6 bases, with 9 bases sitting between them. Germline V gene sequence: CDR1 SGHTA, CDR2 FQGNSA. CDR3 DNA sequence: TGTGCCAGCAGCCGCACCCCGGATACGCAGTATTTT. Encoded protein: CASSRTPDTQYF. The variable domain in full, completed from reference TRBV7-2 and TRBJ2-3, reads GAGVSQSPSNKVTEKGKDVELRCDPISGHTALYWYRQSLGQGLEFLIYFQGNSAPDKSGLPSDRFSAERTGGSVSTLTIQRTQQEDSAVYLCASSRTPDTQYFGPGTRLTVL.

The J gene is TRBJ1-2, the V gene TRBV5-1; no firm D call. There are 13 residues in the CDR3. The V gene lost 0 bases and the J gene lost 4 bases, with 7 bases spanning the gap. Germline CDR1 is SGHRS and CDR2 is YFSETQ. The CDR3 nucleotides are TGCGCCAGCAGCTTGGAGGCGCTCTATGGCTACACCTTC. This gives the protein CASSLEALYGYTF. Looking up the rest from reference TRBV5-1 and TRBJ1-2 gives the full variable domain: KAGVTQTPRYLIKTRGQQVTLSCSPISGHRSVSWYQQTPGQGLQFLFEYFSETQRNKGNFPGRFSGRQFSNSRSEMNVSTLELGDSALYLCASSLEALYGYTFGSGTRLTVV.

This sequence joins TRBV7-2 and TRBJ1-1, with 7 bases identical to TRBD1. Per germline, CDR1 SGHTA and CDR2 FQGNSA. Trimming took 1 base from V and 4 from J; bases not matched to a gene: 6. The CDR3 covers 15 residues. CDR3 sequence reads: CASSLELTGITEAFF. CDR3 nucleotides: TGTGCCAGCAGCTTAGAGCTGACAGGGATCACTGAAGCTTTCTTT.

The chain uses TRBV6-5 and TRBJ1-3; 8 nucleotides align to TRBD1. Germline V gene sequence: CDR1 MNHEY, CDR2 SVGAGI. The V and J ends lost 4 bases and 4 bases, in that order; junction bases with no gene match: 9. CDR3 length: 16 residues. This CDR3 reads CASSSRQGTTGNTIYF. CDR3 nucleotide sequence: TGTGCCAGCAGTTCTCGACAGGGGACCACCGGAAACACCATATATTTT.

This clone was seen just once. V is TRBV6-4 and J is TRBJ2-7; tentatively, D is TRBD2 (6 bases). This CDR3 is built from 16 residues. V lost 6 bases and J lost 3, with 21 bases in between. Germline loops: CDR1 MRHNA, CDR2 SNTAGT. CDR3 in amino acids: CASSPMWSSARYEQYF. DNA of the CDR3: TGTGCCAGCAGCCCCATGTGGTCTAGCGCCCGCTACGAGCAGTACTTC.

This chain connects TRBV28 to TRBJ1-1; 10 bases are a match to TRBD1. Germline CDR1 is MDHEN and CDR2 is SYDVKM. This CDR3 contains 16 residues. With 6 bases clipped from V and 1 base from J, the junction kept 8 bases outside the gene matches. For the CDR3, the DNA is TGTGCCAGCAGGGCAGGACAGGGGGTTAGGAACACTGAAGCTTTCTTT. It codes for CASRAGQGVRNTEAFF.

V gene TRBV4-3 combines with J gene TRBJ2-7; 12 nucleotides match TRBD1. CDR3 length: 17 residues. Germline trimming cut 1 base from V and 6 bases from J; bases unmatched to any gene: 10. Germline CDR1 reads LGHNA; CDR2 reads YSLEER. The CDR3 region is CASSQVVRGTGGFEQYF. The CDR3 DNA sequence: TGCGCCAGCAGCCAAGTCGTCCGCGGGACAGGGGGCTTCGAGCAGTACTTC.

The chain uses TRBV4-1 and TRBJ2-2; the match to TRBD2 covers 9 bases. V lost 5 bases to trimming and J lost 1 base; unmatched junction nucleotides: 8. Looked up from germline, CDR1 is MGHRA and CDR2 is YSYEKL. This CDR3 is 17 amino acids long. CDR3 protein: CASSYPIAGENTGELFF. CDR3 in DNA: TGCGCCAGCAGCTACCCTATAGCGGGAGAGAACACCGGGGAGCTGTTTTTT.

With regard to this clone: Other DNA sequences in the sample encode the same CDR3. The chain employs TRBV15 and TRBJ1-1; weak D call: TRBD1 (6 bases). The CDR3 contains 15 residues. With 0 bases removed from V and 0 bases from J, the gap between germline ends came to 8 bases. CDR1 is LNHNV and CDR2 is YYDKDF in the germline V gene (reference sequence). The CDR3 spells CATSRDRGMNTEAFF. CDR3 nucleotide sequence: TGTGCCACCAGCAGAGACAGGGGAATGAACACTGAAGCTTTCTTT. The full variable domain, with the rest looked up from reference TRBV15 and TRBJ1-1, is DAMVIQNPRYQVTQFGKPVTLSCSQTLNHNVMYWYQQKSSQAPKLLFHYYDKDFNNEADTPDNFQSRRPNTSFCFLDIRSPGLGDTAMYLCATSRDRGMNTEAFFGQGTRLTVV.

The V call is TRBV18, the J call TRBJ2-5; D unclear. The germline CDR1 and CDR2 sequences are KGHSH and LQKENI. The CDR3 consists of 17 residues. Trimming pared 4 bases from V and 0 bases from J, leaving 18 bases between. CDR3 nucleotides: TGTGCCAGCTCACTATTTGAGGCCGTGAGGTACCAAGAGACCCAGTACTTC. It specifies CASSLFEAVRYQETQYF. Variable domain in full (rest from reference TRBV18 and TRBJ2-5): NAGVMQNPRHLVRRRGQEARLRCSPMKGHSHVYWYRQLPEEGLKFMVYLQKENIIDESGMPKERFSAEFPKEGPSILRIQQVVRGDSAAYFCASSLFEAVRYQETQYFGPGTRLLVL.

The chain uses TRBV2 and TRBJ1-2; tentative D call: TRBD1 (6 bases). In germline, CDR1 is SNHLY, CDR2 FYNNEI. Deletions cut 6 bases from V and 6 bases from J, with 11 bases between. This CDR3 region has 12 residues. CDR3 loop: CASRGRGDGYTF. DNA for the CDR3: TGTGCCAGCAGGGGCAGGGGTGATGGCTACACCTTC.

The rearrangement links TRBV5-4 to TRBJ2-5, with D maybe TRBD2 (7 bases). Trimming left V 6 bases short and J 4 bases short, with 16 bases between. The V gene's germline CDR1 is SGHNT and CDR2 YYREEE (reference sequence). The CDR3 is made up of 14 amino acids. The DNA of the CDR3 is TGTGCCAGCACCCTAAGGGGGGGTGGAGAGACCCAGTACTTC. It is translated as CASTLRGGGETQYF.